The present TCR beta chain was sequenced within a study of vaccination effects on CD4 cells after COVID-19. Under the ViraFEST assay, PBMC were stimulated with viral peptide pools so that antigen-specific CD4+ T cells expanded. Sequencing was performed afterwards. Researchers isolated CD4+ T cells once approximately eleven days of culture had elapsed. As for this clone: What it recognizes is unknown.

Generated by immunoSEQ multiplex PCR, the TCRdb table keeps only in-frame clones and is missing some. The sample includes approximately 22,000 clones, roughly 73% seen only once; the top ten take about 10%. The CDR3 is 15 amino acids. Trimming cost V 3 bases and J 4 bases; bases outside gene matches: 5. Germline V CDR1 and CDR2: SGHRS, YFSETQ. V and J are TRBV5-1 and TRBJ2-3; 10 bases match TRBD1. The sequence was collected from a human donor who received a COVID-19 vaccine. The sequences come from CD4+ T cells from PBMCs cultured with HCoV-229E spike peptides, collected before COVID-19 vaccination. CDR3 bases: TGCGCCAGCAGCTATGACAGGGGGCGCGCAGATACGCAGTATTTT. Translating it yields CASSYDRGRADTQYF.